Shown below are 22 T cell receptor beta chains from a single sample sequenced in a study of blood T cell repertoires in COVID-19 (dated by TCRdb to 2019 to 2021). The library was produced with the immunoSEQ multiplex PCR assay. Drawn from immuneACCESS, this table holds only the in-frame rearrangements with V and J called that TCRdb kept. Clones are partly lost; checked studies trace under half to an unresolved V gene and leave the rest unexplained. The sample yields some 69,000 clones; 80% to 95% were counted once. Around 0.47% of the sample rests with the top ten. Sample: peripheral blood. These receptors originate from a man in his fifties with COVID-19, enrolled during active disease.

The chain couples TRBV7-3 to TRBJ1-1, with a weak D call TRBD1 (6 bases). CDR1 and CDR2 (germline): SGHTA, FQGTGA. V shed 3 bases and J shed 1 base, with 6 bases lying between them. The CDR3 totals 13 residues. The CDR3 region has the DNA TGTGCCAGCAGCTTCAGGGGGAACACTGAAGCTTTCTTT. Amino acid sequence: CASSFRGNTEAFF.

The chain uses TRBV12-3 or TRBV12-4 and TRBJ2-3, with TRBD2 as a possible D gene (6 bases). V dropped 8 bases and J dropped 6 bases, with 12 bases sitting between them. The CDR3 is 12 residues long. The CDR3 DNA follows: TGTGCCAGCCAGGAGGGCCCTGATACGCAGTATTTT. Residues: CASQEGPDTQYF.

The chain combines TRBV28 with TRBJ2-1; 9 bases map to TRBD2. The CDR3 sequence is 16 residues long. Germline loops: CDR1 MDHEN, CDR2 SYDVKM. V was pared by 7 bases and J by 9 bases, with 16 bases of the junction left unmatched. Here the CDR3 reads CASISPDGGRGGEQFF. CDR3 DNA sequence: TGTGCCAGCATAAGTCCCGATGGCGGGAGGGGAGGTGAGCAGTTCTTC.

The V call is TRBV11-2, the J call TRBJ1-1; a possible D gene is TRBD1 (6 bases). The CDR3 extends over 15 amino acids. Trimming shortened V by 2 bases and J by 0 bases, and 10 bases separated the two germline ends. Germline V gene lookup returns CDR1 SGHAT and CDR2 FQNNGV. CDR3 nucleotides: TGTGCCAGCAGCTTACGGGGACAATTGAACACTGAAGCTTTCTTT. Protein: CASSLRGQLNTEAFF.

J is TRBJ2-2 and V is TRBV24-1, with 11 bases matching TRBD1. Germline values: CDR1 KGHDR, CDR2 SFDVKD. This CDR3 spans 14 amino acids. J lost 5 bases, V lost 7 bases, and 2 bases had no gene match. CDR3 loop: CATRGQGDTGELFF. The CDR3 bases are TGTGCCACCAGGGGACAGGGGGATACCGGGGAGCTGTTTTTT.

This sequence joins TRBV19 and TRBJ1-2; 7 bases match TRBD1. The CDR3 runs 15 residues. Germline V gene data show CDR1 as LNHDA and CDR2 as SQIVND (reference sequence). V shed 3 bases, J shed 2 bases, and the junction held 6 bases outside the gene matches. The chain's CDR3 is CASSMEPGQNYGYTF. CDR3 sequence (DNA): TGTGCCAGTAGTATGGAACCGGGACAGAACTATGGCTACACCTTC.

This clone was seen just once. This chain uses TRBV9 with TRBJ1-2; D unresolved. CDR3 length equals 15 residues. V was shortened by 0 bases and J by 7 bases, with 16 bases between the two germline ends. Germline lookup yields CDR1 SGDLS and CDR2 YYNGEE. CDR3 sequence reads: CASSVGGTRFSGYTF. The CDR3, as DNA: TGTGCCAGCAGCGTAGGAGGTACCCGCTTTTCTGGCTACACCTTC.

CDR3 bases: TGCGCCAGCAGCTTGATGATAGCGGGAGGACAGTACGAGCAGTACTTC. Its translation is CASSLMIAGGQYEQYF. The rearrangement joins TRBV5-1 to TRBJ2-7, with 10 bases identical to TRBD2. Germline-derived CDR1 and CDR2 are SGHRS and YFSETQ. Trimming removed 1 base from V and 4 bases from J; junction bases left unmatched: 8. The CDR3 is 16 residues long.

J is TRBJ2-3 and V is TRBV5-1; possibly TRBD1 for D (6 bases). This CDR3 has 14 amino acids. Germline V gives CDR1 SGHRS, CDR2 YFSETQ. Trimming cost V 0 bases and J 6 bases, with 11 bases left between them. The CDR3 region is CASSLGGPGDTQYF. CDR3 coding DNA: TGCGCCAGCAGCTTGGGGGGGCCCGGGGATACGCAGTATTTT.

The chain uses TRBV6-5 and TRBJ1-3; TRBD1 matches at 7 bases. The germline CDR1 and CDR2 sequences are MNHEY and SVGAGI. V dropped 7 bases and J dropped 0; count of bases not matched to a gene: 6. The length of the CDR3 is 15 residues. This CDR3 is CASKGAKDSGNTIYF. Here the CDR3 DNA reads TGTGCCAGCAAGGGGGCGAAGGACTCTGGAAACACCATATATTTT.

J is TRBJ2-7 and V is TRBV20-1; TRBD2 matches at 7 bases. This CDR3 is built from 15 residues. The germline gives CDR1 DFQATT, CDR2 SNEGSKA (reference sequence). J was trimmed by 5 bases and V by 3 bases; bases with no gene match: 13. The DNA of the CDR3 is TGCAGTGCTAGTTCGCTGCGCGGGAGACACGACGAGCAGTACTTC. Translation gives CSASSLRGRHDEQYF.

V gene TRBV18 combines with J gene TRBJ2-3; TRBD1 agrees at 9 bases. J was trimmed by 4 bases and V by 4 bases; bases with no gene match: 15. Germline V gene sequence: CDR1 KGHSH, CDR2 LQKENI. This CDR3 is built from 18 residues. CDR3 nucleotide sequence: TGTGCCAGCTCACGCGAAGCCCCGGGACAGGGAGTTGCAGATACGCAGTATTTT. As protein: CASSREAPGQGVADTQYF.

The chain carries TRBV2 and TRBJ2-1; 10 bases line up with TRBD2. The CDR3 extends over 17 amino acids. The germline CDR1 and CDR2 sequences are SNHLY and FYNNEI. V shed 1 base and J 9 bases; nucleotides not matched to a gene: 12. CDR3 protein: CASSEGPLAGESGEQFF. In nucleotides, the CDR3 is TGTGCCAGCAGTGAAGGCCCCCTAGCGGGAGAGTCGGGTGAGCAGTTCTTC.

This chain links TRBV28 with TRBJ2-1, with 8 bases aligning to TRBD2. V gave up 4 bases and J gave up 6 bases; unmatched junction bases: 8. Germline V CDR1 and CDR2: MDHEN, SYDVKM. This CDR3 spans 15 amino acids. CDR3: CASSSRGEKGNEQFF. The DNA for the CDR3 is TGTGCCAGCAGTTCGCGGGGGGAGAAGGGCAATGAGCAGTTCTTC.

V and J are TRBV7-3 and TRBJ2-2; TRBD2 matches 9 bases. V shed 5 bases and J 8 bases; nucleotides not matched to a gene: 6. This CDR3 has 14 amino acids. Looked up from germline, CDR1 is SGHTA and CDR2 is FQGTGA. The CDR3 reads CASSPGLARGELFF. DNA for the CDR3: TGTGCCAGCAGCCCGGGACTAGCTAGGGGGGAGCTGTTTTTT.

The rearrangement joins TRBV5-4 to TRBJ2-7; D possibly corresponds to TRBD2 (7 bases). In germline, CDR1 is SGHNT, CDR2 YYREEE (reference sequence). Trimming removed 4 bases from V and 6 bases from J, with 11 bases in between. There are 12 residues in the CDR3. The CDR3 spells CASSGRGSEQYF. The DNA for the CDR3 is TGTGCCAGCAGCGGGAGGGGGTCCGAGCAGTACTTC.

This chain uses TRBV5-1 with TRBJ1-5, with 8 bases identical to TRBD1. The CDR3 runs 15 residues. Unmatched junction bases numbered 7, after V lost 4 bases and J lost 4 bases. Germline V lookup: CDR1 SGHRS, CDR2 YFSETQ. The CDR3 protein is CASSPGTGLNQPQHF. CDR3 DNA: TGCGCCAGCAGCCCGGGGACAGGCCTTAATCAGCCCCAGCATTTT.

This chain joins TRBV19 and TRBJ2-1; 9 bases are a match to TRBD2. Per the germline V gene, CDR1 is LNHDA and CDR2 is SQIVND (reference sequence). The junction had 3 bases not matched to a gene; V was cut back by 6 bases and J by 3 bases. CDR3 length: 14 residues. The CDR3 DNA sequence: TGTGCCAGTAGACCGACTAGCGGCTACAATGAGCAGTTCTTC. Translating it yields CASRPTSGYNEQFF.

The V gene is TRBV7-8, the J gene TRBJ2-1, with 9 bases that match TRBD2. Trimming cost V 2 bases and J 4 bases; bases outside gene matches: 9. The CDR3 consists of 17 residues. The germline V gene encodes CDR1 SGHVS and CDR2 FQNEAQ. The CDR3 spells CASSLSRLAGIYNEQFF. The CDR3 region has the DNA TGTGCCAGCAGCTTATCTCGGCTAGCGGGGATATACAATGAGCAGTTCTTC.

This rearrangement joins TRBV28 to TRBJ1-3, with 8 bases identical to TRBD1. The CDR3 length is 15 residues. The germline CDR1 and CDR2 sequences are MDHEN and SYDVKM. The V segment lost 2 bases and the J segment 2 bases; nucleotides outside the gene matches: 2. The CDR3 DNA reads TGTGCCAGCAGTTTACAGGGGGCTGCTGGAAACACCATATATTTT. This codes for CASSLQGAAGNTIYF.

In DNA form, the CDR3 reads TGTGCCAGCAGTCCCATAGCGGGAGAGACCCAGTACTTC. Amino acids: CASSPIAGETQYF. This rearrangement joins TRBV6-5 to TRBJ2-5; the match to TRBD2 covers 7 bases. Germline CDR1 is MNHEY and CDR2 is SVGAGI. The V and J ends lost 5 bases and 4 bases, in that order; junction bases with no gene match: 4. The CDR3 length is 13 residues.

The V call is TRBV11-2, the J call TRBJ1-2; 10 nucleotides match TRBD1. The length of the CDR3 is 13 residues. After removal of 5 bases from V and 7 bases from J, the junction contained 4 bases not matched to a gene. Germline assignment: CDR1 SGHAT and CDR2 FQNNGV. The CDR3, as DNA: TGTGCCAGCAGCCCGGACAGGGGGGGTGGCTACACCTTC. Amino acids: CASSPDRGGGYTF.